These 20 T cell receptor beta chains were all obtained from the same sample, sequenced in a study of siplizumab effects on memory and regulatory T cells. Libraries were prepared by immunoSEQ multiplex PCR; TCRdb keeps only in-frame clonotypes and omits some of them. The table has some 87,000 clones, around 89% seen once. Source material: CD4+ T cells sorted from blood. The receptors shown here come from a human donor in good health.

The chain joins TRBV5-1 to TRBJ1-5, with D maybe TRBD1 (5 bases). Germline CDR1 reads SGHRS; CDR2 reads YFSETQ. The CDR3 consists of 15 residues. V was trimmed by 0 bases and J by 5 bases, leaving 12 bases between them. The CDR3 nucleotides read TGCGCCAGCAGCTTGGAAGGGGACTCCTATCAGCCCCAGCATTTT. It translates to CASSLEGDSYQPQHF. Drawing the rest from reference TRBV5-1 and TRBJ1-5, the complete variable domain is KAGVTQTPRYLIKTRGQQVTLSCSPISGHRSVSWYQQTPGQGLQFLFEYFSETQRNKGNFPGRFSGRQFSNSRSEMNVSTLELGDSALYLCASSLEGDSYQPQHFGDGTRLSIL.

The chain employs TRBV19 and TRBJ1-5, with D possibly being TRBD1 (5 bases). Trimming stripped 7 bases from V and 3 bases from J, with 22 bases between. CDR1 and CDR2 (germline): LNHDA, SQIVND (reference sequence). The CDR3 is made up of 17 amino acids. This CDR3 reads CASIQGGLGSDNQPQHF. In DNA form, the CDR3 reads TGTGCCAGTATCCAGGGAGGGCTCGGGAGTGACAATCAGCCCCAGCATTTT.

This clone came up once. The chain employs TRBV29-1 and TRBJ2-1, with 10 bases that match TRBD1. This CDR3 contains 14 residues. The V segment lost 3 bases and the J segment 3 bases; nucleotides outside the gene matches: 2. Germline CDR1 reads SQVTM; CDR2 reads ANQGSEA. The CDR3 protein is CSVDRTGGYNEQFF. The CDR3 DNA sequence: TGCAGCGTTGATAGGACAGGGGGCTACAATGAGCAGTTCTTC.

The V and J genes are TRBV7-2 and TRBJ2-7; tentatively, D is TRBD1 (6 bases). V shed 5 bases and J shed 2 bases, with 13 bases lying between them. CDR1 and CDR2 from the germline V gene are SGHTA and FQGNSA. This CDR3 is 14 amino acids long. The CDR3 spells CASSQDSAAYEQYF. CDR3 nucleotide sequence: TGTGCCAGCAGCCAGGACAGTGCCGCCTACGAGCAGTACTTC.

V usage is TRBV5-4 and J usage is TRBJ1-1; TRBD1 is a possible D gene (6 bases). The germline V and J ends were trimmed by 4 bases and 1 base, with 8 bases remaining between them. Germline loops: CDR1 SGHNT, CDR2 YYREEE (reference sequence). This CDR3 comprises 13 residues. CDR3 DNA sequence: TGTGCCAGCAGCGCGGACAGGAACACTGAAGCTTTCTTT. Its translation: CASSADRNTEAFF.

The chain carries TRBV18 and TRBJ2-1; D is uncertain. V gave up 4 bases and J gave up 6 bases, with 7 bases separating them. The CDR3 contains 12 residues. Germline CDR1 is KGHSH and CDR2 is LQKENI. In DNA, the CDR3 is TGTGCCAGCTCACGGAACCTCAATGAGCAGTTCTTC. It is translated as CASSRNLNEQFF.

V is TRBV9 and J is TRBJ2-7, with D perhaps TRBD2 (5 bases). The CDR3 is 13 residues long. CDR1 is SGDLS and CDR2 is YYNGEE in the germline V gene. Trimming removed 0 bases from V and 7 bases from J, with 11 bases in between. CDR3 nucleotide sequence: TGTGCCAGCAGCGTAGGGACTCTCCGAGAGCAGTACTTC. This translates into CASSVGTLREQYF.

The genes are TRBV18 and TRBJ2-5; D remains unclear. This CDR3 is built from 16 residues. Germline-derived CDR1 and CDR2 are KGHSH and LQKENI. V shed 3 bases and J shed 6 bases, with 20 bases lying between them. The CDR3 region has the DNA TGTGCCAGCTCACCGAGCCGCGACGCACCCATACAGACCCAGTACTTC. Its protein product is CASSPSRDAPIQTQYF. The entire variable domain, with the rest obtained from reference TRBV18 and TRBJ2-5, is as follows: NAGVMQNPRHLVRRRGQEARLRCSPMKGHSHVYWYRQLPEEGLKFMVYLQKENIIDESGMPKERFSAEFPKEGPSILRIQQVVRGDSAAYFCASSPSRDAPIQTQYFGPGTRLLVL.

This clone was counted a single time. CDR3 residues: CATQGRVNTEAFF. CDR3 nucleotides: TGCGCCACCCAAGGGCGCGTCAACACTGAAGCTTTCTTT. This rearrangement joins TRBV4-1 to TRBJ1-1, with D uncertain. The V gene's germline CDR1 is MGHRA and CDR2 YSYEKL. The CDR3 sequence is 13 residues long. V was cut by 10 bases and J by 2 bases, with 14 bases left in between.

J is TRBJ2-3 and V is TRBV5-1; D gene unclear. In germline, CDR1 is SGHRS, CDR2 YFSETQ. CDR3 size: 11 residues. V was trimmed by 0 bases and J by 6 bases, leaving 2 bases between them. CDR3 amino acids: CASSLGDTQYF. CDR3 in DNA: TGCGCCAGCAGCTTGGGTGATACGCAGTATTTT.

This rearrangement joins TRBV4-1 to TRBJ2-2, with D possibly TRBD2 on 6 matching bases. Trimming removed 2 bases from V and 6 bases from J, with 7 bases in between. The germline V gene has CDR1 MGHRA and CDR2 YSYEKL. The length of the CDR3 is 13 residues. The CDR3 DNA reads as TGCGCCAGCAGCCAATGGGGGGCCGGGGAGCTGTTTTTT. Its protein product is CASSQWGAGELFF.

This clone was detected only a few times. The genes are TRBV5-5 and TRBJ2-5, with unresolved D. CDR3 length: 14 residues. Trimming shortened V by 0 bases and J by 4 bases, and 10 bases separated the two germline ends. Germline CDR1 and CDR2: SGHKS and YYEKEE (reference sequence). The CDR3 DNA reads as TGTGCCAGCAGCTTGGCCAACGAGCGAGAGACCCAGTACTTC. This codes for CASSLANERETQYF. The full variable domain, with the rest looked up from reference TRBV5-5 and TRBJ2-5, is DAGVTQSPTHLIKTRGQQVTLRCSPISGHKSVSWYQQVLGQGPQFIFQYYEKEERGRGNFPDRFSARQFPNYSSELNVNALLLGDSALYLCASSLANERETQYFGPGTRLLVL.

V usage is TRBV2 and J usage is TRBJ2-2, with D possibly being TRBD1 (5 bases). The CDR3 has 15 residues. Germline V gene sequence: CDR1 SNHLY, CDR2 FYNNEI. V lost 5 bases and J lost 2, with 12 bases in between. In DNA form, the CDR3 reads TGTGCCAGCAGTAGACAGCCTTCTAACACCGGGGAGCTGTTTTTT. It is translated as CASSRQPSNTGELFF. Supplemented by reference TRBV2 and TRBJ2-2, the full variable domain reads EPEVTQTPSHQVTQMGQEVILRCVPISNHLYFYWYRQILGQKVEFLVSFYNNEISEKSEIFDDQFSVERPDGSNFTLKIRSTKLEDSAMYFCASSRQPSNTGELFFGEGSRLTVL.

The chain joins TRBV6-6 to TRBJ2-5, with D perhaps matching TRBD1 (5 bases). The CDR3 runs to 16 residues. Trimming left V 4 bases short and J 4 bases short, with 19 bases between. The germline V gene encodes CDR1 MNHNY and CDR2 SVGAGI (reference sequence). Written as DNA, the CDR3 is TGTGCCAGCAGTTTAAGGACATCCCACCTGGGAGAGACCCAGTACTTC. Amino acid sequence: CASSLRTSHLGETQYF.

The CDR3 region is CASSITGQPNEKLFF. Here the CDR3 DNA reads TGTGCCAGTAGTATTACGGGACAGCCTAATGAAAAACTGTTTTTT. The chain uses TRBV19 and TRBJ1-4, with TRBD1 identical over 7 bases. V gave up 3 bases and J gave up 3 bases; unmatched junction bases: 4. Germline loops: CDR1 LNHDA, CDR2 SQIVND (reference sequence). This CDR3 comprises 15 residues.

The chain has TRBV7-2 and TRBJ1-1; 9 bases fit TRBD1. This CDR3 comprises 14 residues. Trimming at V came to 6 bases and at J to 4 bases, leaving 6 bases not matched to a gene. CDR1 is SGHTA, CDR2 FQGNSA, per germline. CDR3 sequence reads: CASSRQGGATEAFF. The CDR3 nucleotides read TGTGCCAGCAGTCGACAGGGGGGGGCCACTGAAGCTTTCTTT.

J is TRBJ2-5 and V is TRBV28, with D possibly TRBD1 on 6 matching bases. The CDR3 has 12 residues. The V gene lost 7 bases and the J gene lost 5 bases, with 11 bases spanning the gap. The germline V gene has CDR1 MDHEN and CDR2 SYDVKM. DNA for the CDR3: TGTGCCAGCAAGGGGGTGCACGAGACCCAGTACTTC. Translating gives CASKGVHETQYF.

V gene TRBV20-1 combines with J gene TRBJ1-1, with D hard to call. CDR3 length: 10 amino acids. Trimming removed 3 bases at V and 1 base at J, with 0 bases between. Germline CDR1 DFQATT, CDR2 SNEGSKA (reference sequence). CDR3 sequence reads: CSARNTEAFF. The CDR3 DNA is TGCAGTGCTAGGAACACTGAAGCTTTCTTT.

This chain connects TRBV7-8 to TRBJ1-1; weak D call: TRBD1 (6 bases). Germline V gene lookup returns CDR1 SGHVS and CDR2 FQNEAQ. The CDR3 runs 13 residues. Trimming stripped 1 base from V and 11 bases from J, with 14 bases between. Here the CDR3 reads CASSLVSGGVAFF. The CDR3 DNA reads as TGTGCCAGCAGCTTAGTCTCCGGGGGCGTCGCTTTCTTT.

The rearrangement joins TRBV5-5 to TRBJ2-1; D gene unclear. The germline V and J ends were trimmed by 3 bases and 9 bases, with 16 bases remaining between them. The CDR3 loop spans 14 amino acids. Germline V gene sequence: CDR1 SGHKS, CDR2 YYEKEE (reference sequence). CDR3 nucleotide sequence: TGTGCCAGCAGCTCTTCCGTCCCACGGCCTGAGCAGTTCTTC. As protein: CASSSSVPRPEQFF.